This entry is about one T cell receptor beta chain. These data belong to a study of blood T cell repertoires in COVID-19. Study-level information: COVID-19 samples collected from the United States, Italy and Spain covered acute and convalescent phases. PBMCs, B-cell-depleted T cells, or T cells were the source of the cDNA or gDNA that made up the material.

The authors' processing: Estimation of nucleated cell counts was performed using reference gene primer amplification. The assay was immunoSEQ multiplex PCR, and TCRdb's table has in-frame clones only and misses some. D and trimming come from the DNA, and the V and J calls and clone size come from that table. The sample shows roughly 58,000 clones, 75% to 80% of them seen only once. Per the germline V gene, CDR1 is MNHNY and CDR2 is SVGAGI (reference sequence). There are 13 residues in the CDR3. Trimming took 4 bases from V and 8 from J; bases not matched to a gene: 5. This receptor was identified in a man aged 50-60 years with active or convalescent COVID-19. The sample comprised peripheral blood. The chain joins TRBV6-6 to TRBJ2-1; 7 bases line up with TRBD2. The CDR3 region is CASSLGGRDEQFF. The CDR3, as DNA: TGTGCCAGCAGTTTGGGCGGGAGAGATGAGCAGTTCTTC.